Below are 25 T cell receptor beta chains sequenced from a single sample in a study of cytomegalovirus exposure and HLA in healthy donors. It was with 60 Vbeta and 13 Jbeta primers that the PCR ran. Measured with immunoSEQ multiplex PCR; TCRdb has only the in-frame clones, and not every one. The sample contains approximately 170,000 clones, almost 80% of which appear only once. The specimen sequenced was PBMCs. The receptors derive from a woman aged 18 to 35 in good health and CMV-seronegative.

In its sample, this clone was seen once. This rearrangement joins TRBV28 to TRBJ2-5; maybe TRBD2 (5 bases). Germline V gene data show CDR1 as MDHEN and CDR2 as SYDVKM. V was trimmed by 8 bases and J by 2 bases, leaving 18 bases between them. This CDR3 is built from 15 residues. Here the CDR3 reads CASCSRTDIQETQYF. The DNA of the CDR3 is TGTGCCAGCTGCTCCAGGACTGACATTCAAGAGACCCAGTACTTC.

This clone was observed a single time. The V and J genes are TRBV27 and TRBJ2-7, with TRBD2 identical over 16 bases. J lost 4 bases, V lost 5 bases, and 11 bases had no gene match. Germline V gene sequence: CDR1 MNHEY, CDR2 SMNVEV (reference sequence). The CDR3 loop spans 18 amino acids. CDR3 sequence reads: CASSKNPGLAGGQYEQYF. DNA for the CDR3: TGTGCCAGCAGTAAAAATCCGGGACTAGCGGGAGGGCAATACGAGCAGTACTTC.

This chain links TRBV7-8 with TRBJ2-1; 8 bases align to TRBD1. The CDR3 length is 16 residues. From germline, CDR1 is SGHVS and CDR2 FQNEAQ. With V trimmed by 1 base and J by 7 bases, 9 bases remained unmatched. CDR3 protein: CASSLVSQGAGNEQFF. In nucleotides, the CDR3 is TGTGCCAGCAGCTTAGTAAGCCAGGGGGCAGGGAATGAGCAGTTCTTC.

This clone was detected ten times or more. V and J are TRBV7-2 and TRBJ1-2; no definite D call. Germline V gene sequence: CDR1 SGHTA, CDR2 FQGNSA. The CDR3 loop spans 13 amino acids. V was cut by 1 base and J by 1 base, with 4 bases left in between. The CDR3 is CASSLDNNYGYTF. The CDR3 region has the DNA TGTGCCAGCAGCTTAGACAATAACTATGGCTACACCTTC.

The chain carries TRBV5-1 and TRBJ2-7; 11 bases are shared with TRBD2. The CDR3 is 16 residues long. The germline V gene has CDR1 SGHRS and CDR2 YFSETQ. The J segment lost 1 base and the V segment lost 4 bases, leaving 7 bases of the junction unmatched. The CDR3 is CASSDTSGSISYEQYF. The DNA for the CDR3 is TGCGCCAGCAGCGACACTAGCGGGAGTATATCCTACGAGCAGTACTTC.

This sequence joins TRBV28 and TRBJ2-1; 12 bases are a match to TRBD2. CDR1 and CDR2 from the germline V gene are MDHEN and SYDVKM. The CDR3 totals 17 residues. Losses at the gene ends were 2 bases for V and 8 bases for J; bases not matched to a gene: 10. The CDR3 DNA reads TGTGCCAGCAGTTTAAGGCTAGCGGGGGGGCAATTGGATGAGCAGTTCTTC. Its protein is CASSLRLAGGQLDEQFF.

The V gene is TRBV5-4, the J gene TRBJ2-7, with 8 bases lining up with TRBD1. J gave up 6 bases and V 1 base, and 3 bases lay outside the gene matches. This CDR3 region has 13 residues. The germline gives CDR1 SGHNT, CDR2 YYREEE (reference sequence). The CDR3, as DNA: TGTGCCAGCAGCTTGCGGACAGGGCGCGAGCAGTACTTC. As protein: CASSLRTGREQYF.

Notes on this clone: A junction end diverges from the germline sequence, so it may reflect a read error. CDR3 in amino acids: CASSVERSRKAFF. CDR3 bases: TGTGCCAGTAGTGTAGAACGGTCTAGGAAAGCTTTCTTT. The V and J genes are TRBV19 and TRBJ1-1; D not resolved. The germline V gene has CDR1 LNHDA and CDR2 SQIVND (reference sequence). CDR3 size: 13 residues.

The CDR3 is CASTDTGELFF. CDR3 nucleotide sequence: TGTGCCAGCACCGACACCGGGGAGCTGTTTTTT. This rearrangement joins TRBV2 to TRBJ2-2; D not certain. V was pared by 7 bases and J by 3 bases, with 3 bases between. Germline assignment: CDR1 SNHLY and CDR2 FYNNEI. The CDR3 runs to 11 residues.

J is TRBJ2-7 and V is TRBV19; 8 bases are shared with TRBD2. The junction had 5 bases not matched to a gene; V was cut back by 3 bases and J by 4 bases. CDR1 is LNHDA and CDR2 is SQIVND in the germline V gene (reference sequence). This CDR3 region has 14 residues. DNA of the CDR3: TGTGCCAGTAGTATCTTAAGCGGGAGTTACGAGCAGTACTTC. Protein sequence: CASSILSGSYEQYF.

The rearrangement uses TRBV4-2 and TRBJ2-7; 9 bases align to TRBD2. This CDR3 comprises 16 residues. In germline, CDR1 is LGHNA, CDR2 YNFKEQ. After removal of 2 bases from V and 1 base from J, the junction contained 6 bases not matched to a gene. In DNA form, the CDR3 reads TGTGCCAGCAGCCAAAGATATAGCGGGAGTTCCTACGAGCAGTACTTC. Translated: CASSQRYSGSSYEQYF.

The V call is TRBV18, the J call TRBJ1-5; 7 bases map to TRBD1. The germline V gene encodes CDR1 KGHSH and CDR2 LQKENI. V shed 3 bases and J 5 bases; nucleotides not matched to a gene: 1. The CDR3 contains 13 residues. CDR3 sequence: CASSPDRDQPQHF. CDR3 bases: TGTGCCAGCTCACCCGACAGGGATCAGCCCCAGCATTTT.

This clone was counted between two and nine times. The chain recombines TRBV28 with TRBJ2-7, with 8 bases identical to TRBD1. The germline CDR1 and CDR2 sequences are MDHEN and SYDVKM. Trimming cost V 7 bases and J 4 bases; bases outside gene matches: 9. The CDR3 runs 14 residues. The DNA for the CDR3 is TGTGCCAGCACCCTCGCAGGGGGCTATTACGAGCAGTACTTC. Translated, it gives CASTLAGGYYEQYF.

The chain recombines TRBV7-3 with TRBJ1-1, with D possibly being TRBD1 (5 bases). The germline gives CDR1 SGHTA, CDR2 FQGTGA. The CDR3 loop spans 15 amino acids. V lost 2 bases, J lost 0 bases, and 10 bases lay in between. The CDR3 nucleotides are TGTGCCAGCAGCTTAGAAGACAGCATGAACACTGAAGCTTTCTTT. Residues: CASSLEDSMNTEAFF.

The CDR3 region is CASKKPGQHNSPLHF. The CDR3 bases are TGTGCCAGCAAAAAACCGGGACAGCATAATTCACCCCTCCACTTT. This rearrangement joins TRBV25-1 to TRBJ1-6, with 7 bases aligning to TRBD1. V shed 7 bases, J shed 5 bases, and the junction held 8 bases outside the gene matches. Looked up from germline, CDR1 is MGHDK and CDR2 is SYGVNS. The CDR3 sequence is 15 residues long.

The chain carries TRBV9 and TRBJ1-5; tentatively, D is TRBD1 (6 bases). V dropped 5 bases and J dropped 0 bases, with 12 bases sitting between them. The CDR3 is 15 amino acids. Germline CDR1 reads SGDLS; CDR2 reads YYNGEE. The CDR3 bases are TGTGCCAGCAGTAATGGGGGCATTAGCAATCAGCCCCAGCATTTT. Protein: CASSNGGISNQPQHF.

This chain uses TRBV6-4 with TRBJ1-5; D perhaps matches TRBD1 (5 bases). Germline V gene sequence: CDR1 MRHNA, CDR2 SNTAGT. V dropped 3 bases and J dropped 4 bases, with 16 bases sitting between them. The CDR3 length is 16 residues. The CDR3 coding sequence is TGTGCCAGCAGTGATAGTGGCAGGGAAAGTAATCAGCCCCAGCATTTT. Translation: CASSDSGRESNQPQHF.

This chain uses TRBV5-1 with TRBJ2-1, with 15 bases matching TRBD2. The V and J ends lost 4 bases and 5 bases, in that order; junction bases with no gene match: 4. CDR1 is SGHRS and CDR2 is YFSETQ in the germline V gene. CDR3 length: 16 residues. CDR3 in DNA: TGCGCCAGCAGCGGACTAGCGGGAGGGCAGGACAATGAGCAGTTCTTC. This encodes CASSGLAGGQDNEQFF.

This chain links TRBV2 with TRBJ1-6, with D unresolved. The V gene's germline CDR1 is SNHLY and CDR2 FYNNEI. CDR3 length: 15 residues. The V gene lost 2 bases and the J gene lost 5 bases, with 10 bases spanning the gap. The chain's CDR3 is CASSEYGLNNSPLHF. CDR3 sequence (DNA): TGTGCCAGCAGTGAATACGGTTTGAATAATTCACCCCTCCACTTT.

This chain joins TRBV6-1 and TRBJ2-3, with 8 bases fitting TRBD2. V was clipped by 6 bases and J by 2 bases; unmatched bases: 13. The germline V gene has CDR1 MNHNS and CDR2 SASEGT. CDR3 length: 17 amino acids. The CDR3 protein is CASREIASGPLTDTQYF. The CDR3 bases are TGTGCCAGCAGAGAAATAGCTAGCGGGCCACTCACAGATACGCAGTATTTT.

This chain joins TRBV7-2 and TRBJ1-3, with 7 bases lining up with TRBD1. V shed 1 base, J shed 3 bases, and the junction held 3 bases outside the gene matches. CDR3 length equals 15 residues. Germline assignment: CDR1 SGHTA and CDR2 FQGNSA. The CDR3 protein is CASSLEGGGGNTIYF. For the CDR3, the DNA is TGTGCCAGCAGCTTAGAAGGGGGCGGTGGAAACACCATATATTTT.

The CDR3 protein is CASSPRQGGTGELFF. CDR3 nucleotide sequence: TGCGCCAGCAGCCCCAGACAGGGTGGCACCGGGGAGCTGTTTTTT. The chain combines TRBV5-1 with TRBJ2-2, with 7 positions matching TRBD1. V lost 4 bases and J lost 4; bases outside the gene matches: 7. The CDR3 is 15 residues long. Germline CDR1 is SGHRS and CDR2 is YFSETQ.

J is TRBJ2-2 and V is TRBV9; D is undetermined. V shed 5 bases and J shed 1 base, with 9 bases lying between them. Germline CDR1 and CDR2: SGDLS and YYNGEE. The CDR3 totals 14 residues. CDR3 protein: CASSDTVNTGELFF. The CDR3 DNA reads as TGTGCCAGCAGTGATACAGTGAACACCGGGGAGCTGTTTTTT.

This clone appeared a single time. The chain joins TRBV9 to TRBJ1-1, with D perhaps TRBD1 (5 bases). Trimming pared 3 bases from V and 6 bases from J, leaving 18 bases between. This CDR3 contains 15 residues. The germline gives CDR1 SGDLS, CDR2 YYNGEE. The CDR3 bases are TGTGCCAGCAGCGCCGGTGGGGGGGTAATGGCTGAAGCTTTCTTT. Residues: CASSAGGGVMAEAFF.

This sequence joins TRBV7-6 and TRBJ2-3; D is uncertain. Germline V gives CDR1 SGHVS, CDR2 FNYEAQ. CDR3 length equals 15 residues. Trimming stripped 5 bases from V and 3 bases from J, with 15 bases between. CDR3 protein: CASSRNEAWTDTQYF. CDR3 nucleotide sequence: TGTGCCAGCAGCCGGAACGAGGCGTGGACAGATACGCAGTATTTT.